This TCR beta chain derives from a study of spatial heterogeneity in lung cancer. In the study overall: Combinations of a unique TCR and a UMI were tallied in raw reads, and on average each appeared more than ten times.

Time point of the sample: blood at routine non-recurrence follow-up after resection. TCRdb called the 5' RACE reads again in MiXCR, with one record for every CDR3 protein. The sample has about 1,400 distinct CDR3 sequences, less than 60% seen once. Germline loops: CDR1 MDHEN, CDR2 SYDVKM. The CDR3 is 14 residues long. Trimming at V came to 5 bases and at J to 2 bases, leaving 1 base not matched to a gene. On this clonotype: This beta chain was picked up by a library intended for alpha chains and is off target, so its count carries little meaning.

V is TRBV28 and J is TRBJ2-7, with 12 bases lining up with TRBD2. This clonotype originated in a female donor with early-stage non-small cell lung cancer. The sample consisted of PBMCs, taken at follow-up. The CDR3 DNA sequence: TGTGCCAGCAGTCGGACTAGCGGGGCCTACGAGCAGTACTTC. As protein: CASSRTSGAYEQYF.